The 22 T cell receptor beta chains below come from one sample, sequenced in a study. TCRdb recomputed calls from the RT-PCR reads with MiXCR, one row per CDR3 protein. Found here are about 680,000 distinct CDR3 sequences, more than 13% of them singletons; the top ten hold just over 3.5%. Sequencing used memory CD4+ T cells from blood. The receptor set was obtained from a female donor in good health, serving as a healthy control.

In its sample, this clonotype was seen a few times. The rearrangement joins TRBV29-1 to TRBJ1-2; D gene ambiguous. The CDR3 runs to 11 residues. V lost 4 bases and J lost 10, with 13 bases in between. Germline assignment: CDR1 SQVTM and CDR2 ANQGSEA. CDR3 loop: CSVAEAVIYTF. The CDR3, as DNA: TGCAGCGTTGCTGAGGCGGTGATCTACACCTTC.

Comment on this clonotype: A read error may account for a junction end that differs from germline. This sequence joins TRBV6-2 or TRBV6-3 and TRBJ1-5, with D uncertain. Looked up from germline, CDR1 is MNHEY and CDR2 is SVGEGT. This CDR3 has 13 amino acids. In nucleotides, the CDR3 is TGTGCCAGCAGTTACGTCCCCAATCAACCCCAGCATTTT. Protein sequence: CASSYVPNQPQHF.

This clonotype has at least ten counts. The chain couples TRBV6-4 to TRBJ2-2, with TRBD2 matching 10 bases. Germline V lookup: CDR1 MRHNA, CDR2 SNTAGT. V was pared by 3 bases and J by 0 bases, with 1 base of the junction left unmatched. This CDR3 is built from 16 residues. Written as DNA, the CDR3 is TGTGCCAGCAGTGAGACTAGCGGGTCGAACACCGGGGAGCTGTTTTTT. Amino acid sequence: CASSETSGSNTGELFF.

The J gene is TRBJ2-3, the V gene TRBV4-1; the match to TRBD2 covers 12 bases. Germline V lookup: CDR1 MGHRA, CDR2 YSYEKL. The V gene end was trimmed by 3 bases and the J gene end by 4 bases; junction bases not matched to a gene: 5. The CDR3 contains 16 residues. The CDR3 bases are TGCGCCAGCAGCCATCGGACTAGCGGGATCCCAGATACGCAGTATTTT. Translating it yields CASSHRTSGIPDTQYF.

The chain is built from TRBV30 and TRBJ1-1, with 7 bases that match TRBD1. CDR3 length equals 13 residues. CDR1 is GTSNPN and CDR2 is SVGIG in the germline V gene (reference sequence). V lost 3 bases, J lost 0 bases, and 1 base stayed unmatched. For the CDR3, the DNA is TGTGCCTGGAGGGGACAGCTGAACACTGAAGCTTTCTTT. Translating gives CAWRGQLNTEAFF. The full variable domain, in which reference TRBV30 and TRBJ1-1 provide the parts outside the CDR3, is SQTIHQWPATLVQPVGSPLSLECTVEGTSNPNLYWYRQAAGRGLQLLFYSVGIGQISSEVPQNLSASRPQDRQFILSSKKLLLSDSGFYLCAWRGQLNTEAFFGQGTRLTVV.

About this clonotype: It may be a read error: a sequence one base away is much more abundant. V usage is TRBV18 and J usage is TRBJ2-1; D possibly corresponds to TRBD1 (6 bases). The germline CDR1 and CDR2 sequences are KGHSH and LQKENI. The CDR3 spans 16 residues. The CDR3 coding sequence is TGTGCCAGCCCACCACCAGGCCAGGGGAGTTACAATGAGCAGTTCTTC. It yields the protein CASPPPGQGSYNEQFF.

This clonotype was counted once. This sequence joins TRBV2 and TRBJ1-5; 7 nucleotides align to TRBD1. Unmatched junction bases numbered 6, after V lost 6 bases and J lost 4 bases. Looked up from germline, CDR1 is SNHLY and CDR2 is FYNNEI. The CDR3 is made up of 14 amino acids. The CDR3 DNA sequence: TGTGCCAGCAGGTGGACAGGAATTAATCAGCCCCAGCATTTT. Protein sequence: CASRWTGINQPQHF.

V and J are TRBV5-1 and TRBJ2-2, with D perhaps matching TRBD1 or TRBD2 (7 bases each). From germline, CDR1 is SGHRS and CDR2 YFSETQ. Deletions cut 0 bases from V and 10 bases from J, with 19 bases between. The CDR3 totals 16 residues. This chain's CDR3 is CASSLAKGGGSEELFF. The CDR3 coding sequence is TGCGCCAGCAGCTTGGCCAAGGGAGGGGGCTCGGAGGAGCTGTTTTTT.

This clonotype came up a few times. The CDR3 loop is CASSSANNEQYF. CDR3 bases: TGTGCCAGCAGTTCCGCCAATAACGAGCAGTACTTC. The V call is TRBV6-5, the J call TRBJ2-7, with no clear D. Germline V gene data show CDR1 as MNHEY and CDR2 as SVGAGI. V was trimmed by 4 bases and J by 5 bases, leaving 9 bases between them. The CDR3 runs 12 residues.

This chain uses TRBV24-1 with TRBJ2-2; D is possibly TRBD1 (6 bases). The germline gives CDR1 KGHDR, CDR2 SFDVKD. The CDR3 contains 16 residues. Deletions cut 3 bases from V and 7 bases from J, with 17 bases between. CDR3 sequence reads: CATSDTTGTKNGELFF. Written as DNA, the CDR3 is TGTGCCACCAGTGATACTACCGGGACAAAGAACGGGGAGCTGTTTTTT.

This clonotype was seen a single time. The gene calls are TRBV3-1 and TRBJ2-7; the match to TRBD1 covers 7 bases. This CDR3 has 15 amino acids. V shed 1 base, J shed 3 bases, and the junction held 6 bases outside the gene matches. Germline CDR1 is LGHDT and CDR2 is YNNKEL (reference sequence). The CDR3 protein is CASSQVWDSHYEQYF. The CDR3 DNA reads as TGTGCCAGCAGCCAAGTTTGGGACAGCCACTACGAGCAGTACTTC.

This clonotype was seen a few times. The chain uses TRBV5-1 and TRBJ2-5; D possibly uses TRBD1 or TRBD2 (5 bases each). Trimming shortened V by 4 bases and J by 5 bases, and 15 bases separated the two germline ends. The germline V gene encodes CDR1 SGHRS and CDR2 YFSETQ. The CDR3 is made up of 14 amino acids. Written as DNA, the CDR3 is TGCGCCAGCAGCGCTGCCGGGACCTTGGAGACCCAGTACTTC. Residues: CASSAAGTLETQYF.

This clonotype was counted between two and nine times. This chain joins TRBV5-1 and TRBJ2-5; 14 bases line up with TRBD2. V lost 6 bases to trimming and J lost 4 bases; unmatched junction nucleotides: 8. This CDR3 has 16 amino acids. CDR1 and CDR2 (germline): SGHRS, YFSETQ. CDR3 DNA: TGCGCCAGCACCCCCCCGGGACTAGCGGGAGCAGAGACCCAGTACTTC. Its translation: CASTPPGLAGAETQYF.

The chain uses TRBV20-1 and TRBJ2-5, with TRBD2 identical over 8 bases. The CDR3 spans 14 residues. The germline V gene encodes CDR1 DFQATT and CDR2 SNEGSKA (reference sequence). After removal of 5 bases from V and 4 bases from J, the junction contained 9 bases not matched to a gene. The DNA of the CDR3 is TGCAGTGCTTTTAAGCGGGAGTGGGGAGAGACCCAGTACTTC. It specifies CSAFKREWGETQYF.

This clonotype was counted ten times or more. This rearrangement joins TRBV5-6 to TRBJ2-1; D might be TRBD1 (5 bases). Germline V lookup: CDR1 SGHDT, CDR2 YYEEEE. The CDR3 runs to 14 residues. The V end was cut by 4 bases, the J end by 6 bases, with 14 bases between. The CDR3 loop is CASSAMGLINEQFF. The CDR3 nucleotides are TGTGCCAGCAGCGCAATGGGGCTGATCAATGAGCAGTTCTTC.

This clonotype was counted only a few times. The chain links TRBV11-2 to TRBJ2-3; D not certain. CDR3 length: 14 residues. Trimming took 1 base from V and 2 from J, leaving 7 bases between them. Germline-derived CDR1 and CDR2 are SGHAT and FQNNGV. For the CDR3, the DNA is TGTGCCAGCAGCTTAGGGCAGATCACAGATACGCAGTATTTT. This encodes CASSLGQITDTQYF.

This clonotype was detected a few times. CDR3 in DNA: TGCGCCAGCACTGGGTCGCGGCCCAGCTCCTACAATGAGCAGTTCTTC. Translating it yields CASTGSRPSSYNEQFF. The rearrangement joins TRBV10-1 to TRBJ2-1; D gene uncertain. CDR3 size: 16 residues. With 7 bases removed from V and 0 bases from J, the gap between germline ends came to 16 bases. CDR1 and CDR2 from the germline V gene are WNHNN and SYGVQD (reference sequence).

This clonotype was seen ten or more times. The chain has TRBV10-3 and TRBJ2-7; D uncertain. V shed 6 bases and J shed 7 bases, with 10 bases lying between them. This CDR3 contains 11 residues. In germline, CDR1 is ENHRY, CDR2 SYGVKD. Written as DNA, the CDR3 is TGTGCCATCAGGACTTCCCGGGAGCAGTACTTC. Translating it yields CAIRTSREQYF.

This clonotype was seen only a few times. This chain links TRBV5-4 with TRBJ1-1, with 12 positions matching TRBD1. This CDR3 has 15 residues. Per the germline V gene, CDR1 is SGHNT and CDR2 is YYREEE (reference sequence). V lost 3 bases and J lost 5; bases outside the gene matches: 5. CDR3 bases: TGTGCCAGCAGCTGGGGACAGGGGGCAGGTACTGAAGCTTTCTTT. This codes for CASSWGQGAGTEAFF.

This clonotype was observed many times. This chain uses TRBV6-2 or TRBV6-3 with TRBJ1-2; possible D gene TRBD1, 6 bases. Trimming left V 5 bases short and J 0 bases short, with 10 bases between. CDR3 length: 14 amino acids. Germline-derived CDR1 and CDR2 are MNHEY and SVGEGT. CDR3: CASSRQESNYGYTF. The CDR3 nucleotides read TGTGCCAGCAGTCGACAGGAGTCTAACTATGGCTACACCTTC.

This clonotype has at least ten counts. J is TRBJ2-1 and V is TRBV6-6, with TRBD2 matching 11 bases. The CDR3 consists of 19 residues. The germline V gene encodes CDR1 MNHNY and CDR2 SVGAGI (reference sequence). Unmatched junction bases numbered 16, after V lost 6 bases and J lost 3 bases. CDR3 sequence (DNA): TGTGCCAGCAGCACATTGGGTAGCGGGAGGGTTATGGGCTACAATGAGCAGTTCTTC. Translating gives CASSTLGSGRVMGYNEQFF.

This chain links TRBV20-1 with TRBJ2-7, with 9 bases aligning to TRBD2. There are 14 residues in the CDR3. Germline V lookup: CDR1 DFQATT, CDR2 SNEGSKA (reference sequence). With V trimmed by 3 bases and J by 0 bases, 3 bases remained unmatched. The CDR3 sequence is CSARISGSSYEQYF. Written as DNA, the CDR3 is TGCAGTGCTAGGATTAGCGGGAGCTCCTACGAGCAGTACTTC.